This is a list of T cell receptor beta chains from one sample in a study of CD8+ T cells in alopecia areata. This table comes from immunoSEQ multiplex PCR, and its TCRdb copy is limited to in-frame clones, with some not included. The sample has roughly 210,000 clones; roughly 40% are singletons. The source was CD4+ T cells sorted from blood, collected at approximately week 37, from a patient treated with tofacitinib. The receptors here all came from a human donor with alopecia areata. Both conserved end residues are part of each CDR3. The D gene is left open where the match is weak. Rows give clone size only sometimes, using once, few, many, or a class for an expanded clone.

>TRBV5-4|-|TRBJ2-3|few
TGTGCCAGCAGCTTGGAATCGGCAGGGACAGATACGCAGTATTTT
CASSLESAGTDTQYF
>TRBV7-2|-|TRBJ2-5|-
TGTGCCAGCAGCTTCAAGTACAGTCAAGAGACCCAGTACTTC
CASSFKYSQETQYF
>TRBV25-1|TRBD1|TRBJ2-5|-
TGTGCCAGCAGTGCCCGGACAGGGCTGGAGACCCAGTACTTC
CASSARTGLETQYF
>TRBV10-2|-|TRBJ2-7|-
TGCGCCAGCAGTGAGAGGGGTGCCGGGCGCTCCTACGAGCAGTACTTC
CASSERGAGRSYEQYF
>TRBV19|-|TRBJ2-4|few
TGTGCCAGTAGCAGGGTGGGCCTAGCCAAAAACATTCAGTACTTC
CASSRVGLAKNIQYF
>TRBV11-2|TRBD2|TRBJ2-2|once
TGTGCCAGCAGCCCGATAGCGGGCGTAAACACCGGGGAGCTGTTTTTT
CASSPIAGVNTGELFF
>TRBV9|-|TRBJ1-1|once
TGTGCCAGCAGCGTAGATAGGGTAAGCACTGAAGCTTTCTTT
CASSVDRVSTEAFF
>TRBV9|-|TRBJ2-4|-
TGTGCCAGCAGCTCCGACGGGAGTTGGGAAAACATTCAGTACTTC
CASSSDGSWENIQYF
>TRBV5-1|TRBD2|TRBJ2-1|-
TGCGCCAGCAGCTTGGGACTAGCGGGTGGAATCTACAATGAGCAGTTCTTC
CASSLGLAGGIYNEQFF
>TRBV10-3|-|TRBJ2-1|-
TGTGCCATCAGCCCCACTAGCTTGGGTAGCTCCTACAATGAGCAGTTCTTC
CAISPTSLGSSYNEQFF
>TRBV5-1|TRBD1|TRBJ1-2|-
TGCGCCAGCAGCCAAGGGACAGGAGGTTCCAACTATGGCTACACCTTC
CASSQGTGGSNYGYTF
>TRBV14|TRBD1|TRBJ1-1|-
TGTGCCAGCAGGAGGACAGGGGCCGGTGAAGCTTTCTTT
CASRRTGAGEAFF
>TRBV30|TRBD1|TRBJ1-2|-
TGTGCATCACGGGACAGGTATTATGGCTACACCTTC
CASRDRYYGYTF
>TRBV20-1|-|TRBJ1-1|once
TGCAGTGCTAGAGAAGGGTTAGAAGCTTTCTTT
CSAREGLEAFF
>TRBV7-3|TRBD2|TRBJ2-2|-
TGTGCCAGCAGCCCCAAACGAGCGGGAGCTGGCGGGGAGCTGTTTTTT
CASSPKRAGAGGELFF
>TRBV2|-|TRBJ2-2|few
TGTGCCAGCAGTCTTTTGAACACCGGGGAGCTGTTTTTT
CASSLLNTGELFF
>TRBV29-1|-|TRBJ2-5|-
TGCAGCGTTGAGCGGTATCAAGAGACCCAGTACTTC
CSVERYQETQYF
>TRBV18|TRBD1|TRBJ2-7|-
TGTGCCAGCTCAAGGACGGGACAGGACTACGAGCAGTACTTC
CASSRTGQDYEQYF
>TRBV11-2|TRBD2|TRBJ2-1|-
TGTGCCAGCAGCTTAGAGGGGGGGACTAGCGGGAGTAAGTTCTTC
CASSLEGGTSGSKFF
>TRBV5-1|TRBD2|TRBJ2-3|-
TGCGCCAGCAGCTTGGATCCTAGCGGGAGGTCAGATACGCAGTATTTT
CASSLDPSGRSDTQYF
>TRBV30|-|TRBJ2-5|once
TGTGCCTGGAGCCCGGGGGAGGCTCGGCCCCAGTACTTC
CAWSPGEARPQYF
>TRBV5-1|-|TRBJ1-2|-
TGCGCCAGCAGCTTGGTGGGGGATGGCTACACCTTC
CASSLVGDGYTF
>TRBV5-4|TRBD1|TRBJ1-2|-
TGTGCCAGCAGCCTGACAGGGTCCTATGGCTACACCTTC
CASSLTGSYGYTF
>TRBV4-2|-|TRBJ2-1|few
TGTGCCAGCAGTCGCCGCGGGCCTTACAATGAGCAGTTCTTC
CASSRRGPYNEQFF
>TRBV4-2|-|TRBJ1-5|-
TGTGCCAGCAGCCGATCAGGGGATTCTGATCAGCCCCAGCATTTT
CASSRSGDSDQPQHF
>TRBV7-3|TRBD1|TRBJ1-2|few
TGTGCCAGCAGCCACCGACAGGGGCATGGCTACACCTTC
CASSHRQGHGYTF